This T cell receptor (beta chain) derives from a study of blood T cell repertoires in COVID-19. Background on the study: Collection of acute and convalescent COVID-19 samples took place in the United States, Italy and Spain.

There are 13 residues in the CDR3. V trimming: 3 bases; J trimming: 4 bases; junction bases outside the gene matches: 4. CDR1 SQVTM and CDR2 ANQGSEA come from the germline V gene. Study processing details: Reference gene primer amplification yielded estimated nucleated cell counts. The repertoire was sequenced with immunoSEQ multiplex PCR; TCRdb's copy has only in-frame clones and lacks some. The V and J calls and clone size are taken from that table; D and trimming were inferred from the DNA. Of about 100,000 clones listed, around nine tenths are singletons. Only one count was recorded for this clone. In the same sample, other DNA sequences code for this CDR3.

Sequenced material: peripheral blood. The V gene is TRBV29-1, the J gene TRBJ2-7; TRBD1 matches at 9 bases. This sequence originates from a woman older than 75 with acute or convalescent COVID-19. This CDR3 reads CSVEGQGGYEQYF. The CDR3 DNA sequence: TGCAGCGTTGAGGGACAGGGAGGATACGAGCAGTACTTC.